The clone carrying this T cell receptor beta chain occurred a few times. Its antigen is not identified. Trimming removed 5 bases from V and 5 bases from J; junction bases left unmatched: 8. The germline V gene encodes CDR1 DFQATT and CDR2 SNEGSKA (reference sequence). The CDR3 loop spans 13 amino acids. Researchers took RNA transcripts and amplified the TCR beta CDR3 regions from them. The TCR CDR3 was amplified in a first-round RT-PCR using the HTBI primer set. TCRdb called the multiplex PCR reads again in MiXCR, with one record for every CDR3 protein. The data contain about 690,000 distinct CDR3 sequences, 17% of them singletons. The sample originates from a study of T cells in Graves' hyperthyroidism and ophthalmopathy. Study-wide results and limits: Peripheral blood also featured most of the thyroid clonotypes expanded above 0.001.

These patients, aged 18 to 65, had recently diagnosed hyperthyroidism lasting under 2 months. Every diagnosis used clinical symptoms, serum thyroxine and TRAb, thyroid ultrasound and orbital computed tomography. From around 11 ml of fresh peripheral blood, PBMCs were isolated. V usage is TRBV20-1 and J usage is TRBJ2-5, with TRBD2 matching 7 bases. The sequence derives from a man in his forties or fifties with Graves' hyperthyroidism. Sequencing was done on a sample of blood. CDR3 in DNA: TGCAGTGCTGGTACAGCGGGAAGGGAGACCCAGTACTTC. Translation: CSAGTAGRETQYF.